The T cell receptor (beta chain) described here comes from a study of type 1 regulatory T cells. Deletions cut 5 bases from V and 2 bases from J, with 18 bases between. This CDR3 comprises 16 residues. TCRdb re-derived calls from the reads in MiXCR, one entry per CDR3 protein. The sample contains around 88,000 distinct CDR3 sequences, 30% to 35% of which appear only once. The TCR originated in a human donor in good health. The sample taken for sequencing was CD4+ T cells, either the whole sample or a sorted fraction (not recorded which). The chain links TRBV12-3 or TRBV12-4 to TRBJ1-2; a weak D match, TRBD1 (6 bases). CDR3 coding DNA: TGTGCCAGCAGTCTGCTAGGGGGGGGGGAAAACTATGGCTACACCTTC. Protein product: CASSLLGGGENYGYTF.